Listed here are 23 T cell receptor beta chains from one sample, sequenced in a study of T cell responses to AZD1222 COVID-19 vaccine. Clones were read by immunoSEQ multiplex PCR, and TCRdb kept only the in-frame ones, dropping some. Among 150,000 to 200,000 clones listed, roughly 90% were seen once. The material sequenced was peripheral blood, taken 28 days after the second AZD1222 dose. The source is an adult who received the AZD1222 COVID-19 vaccine.

This chain links TRBV20-1 with TRBJ1-2; D remains unclear. The ends were cut back, 5 bases at V and 10 bases at J, with 14 bases in the middle. Looked up from germline, CDR1 is DFQATT and CDR2 is SNEGSKA (reference sequence). The CDR3 has 11 amino acids. CDR3 nucleotide sequence: TGCAGTGCTCCCGTCGCCTTTGACTACACCTTC. It specifies CSAPVAFDYTF.

The sample holds one count of this clone. The chain joins TRBV18 to TRBJ2-7; 11 bases align to TRBD2. V lost 4 bases to trimming and J lost 2 bases; unmatched junction nucleotides: 4. CDR1 and CDR2 from the germline V gene are KGHSH and LQKENI. The CDR3 runs to 15 residues. The CDR3 DNA follows: TGTGCCAGCTCACTCGGGACTAGCGGCACCTACGAGCAGTACTTC. Protein sequence: CASSLGTSGTYEQYF.

V gene TRBV19 combines with J gene TRBJ1-1; the D is unclear. The V end lost 6 bases, the J end lost 3 bases, and 14 bases lay between the germline ends. Germline-derived CDR1 and CDR2 are LNHDA and SQIVND (reference sequence). The CDR3 runs 14 residues. CDR3 DNA sequence: TGTGCCAGTAGCCGCAGCTGGGCCGACACTGAAGCTTTCTTT. Translated, it gives CASSRSWADTEAFF.

This chain joins TRBV3-1 (or the pseudogene TRBV3-2) and TRBJ2-3, with D possibly matching TRBD2 (6 bases). The CDR3 is made up of 15 amino acids. Looked up from germline, CDR1 is LGHDT and CDR2 is YNNKEL (reference sequence). The V and J ends lost 5 bases and 5 bases respectively, with 17 bases between them. The CDR3 protein is CASSSRGLWGDTQYF. CDR3 DNA: TGTGCCAGCAGCTCCCGGGGGTTATGGGGAGATACGCAGTATTTT.

The chain carries TRBV5-4 and TRBJ2-5; D is perhaps TRBD2 (5 bases). The germline gives CDR1 SGHNT, CDR2 YYREEE (reference sequence). V was shortened by 4 bases and J by 5 bases, with 12 bases between the two germline ends. CDR3 size: 13 residues. CDR3 residues: CASSLRTGETQYF. Here the CDR3 DNA reads TGTGCCAGCAGCCTCCGGACTGGGGAGACCCAGTACTTC.

The chain carries TRBV18 and TRBJ1-1; D may be TRBD1 (6 bases). This CDR3 comprises 18 residues. Germline V gene data show CDR1 as KGHSH and CDR2 as LQKENI. With 2 bases removed from V and 4 bases from J, the gap between germline ends came to 23 bases. For the CDR3, the DNA is TGTGCCAGCTCACCATTCAGGAGGGGACTTAGGGGGGCCACTGAAGCTTTCTTT. Its protein is CASSPFRRGLRGATEAFF. Variable domain in full (rest from reference TRBV18 and TRBJ1-1): NAGVMQNPRHLVRRRGQEARLRCSPMKGHSHVYWYRQLPEEGLKFMVYLQKENIIDESGMPKERFSAEFPKEGPSILRIQQVVRGDSAAYFCASSPFRRGLRGATEAFFGQGTRLTVV.

The DNA of the CDR3 is TGCGCCAGCAGCTTGGCGGGGTACACCGGGGAGCTGTTTTTT. Translation: CASSLAGYTGELFF. The V and J genes are TRBV5-1 and TRBJ2-2; weak D call: TRBD2 (5 bases). In germline, CDR1 is SGHRS, CDR2 YFSETQ. The CDR3 sequence is 14 residues long. The ends were cut back, 0 bases at V and 3 bases at J, with 6 bases in the middle.

A single count supports this clone. This chain links TRBV2 with TRBJ1-1; maybe TRBD1 (5 bases). CDR1 SNHLY and CDR2 FYNNEI come from the germline V gene. The CDR3 has 14 amino acids. The V end lost 0 bases, the J end lost 7 bases, and 12 bases lay between the germline ends. The CDR3 region is CASSEAGGRGEAFF. CDR3 bases: TGTGCCAGCAGTGAAGCCGGGGGGAGGGGTGAAGCTTTCTTT.

The V call is TRBV4-2, the J call TRBJ2-2; no firm D call. Looked up from germline, CDR1 is LGHNA and CDR2 is YNFKEQ. V lost 4 bases and J lost 0, with 15 bases in between. The CDR3 contains 17 residues. The CDR3 protein is CASSRGPLVSNTGELFF. CDR3 DNA: TGTGCCAGCAGCCGCGGACCCCTCGTTTCGAACACCGGGGAGCTGTTTTTT.

In its sample, this clone was seen once. V is TRBV9 and J is TRBJ1-1; TRBD1 matches at 7 bases. The CDR3 has 14 amino acids. The V gene's germline CDR1 is SGDLS and CDR2 YYNGEE. The V and J ends lost 4 bases and 1 base, in that order; junction bases with no gene match: 4. CDR3: CASSQTGTNTEAFF. Here the CDR3 DNA reads TGTGCCAGCAGCCAGACAGGGACGAACACTGAAGCTTTCTTT.

In its sample, this clone was seen once. This chain links TRBV3-1 (or the pseudogene TRBV3-2) with TRBJ2-2; the D is unclear. Germline-derived CDR1 and CDR2 are LGHDT and YNNKEL (reference sequence). The V gene lost 2 bases and the J gene lost 0 bases, with 16 bases spanning the gap. The CDR3 sequence is 18 residues long. CDR3 sequence (DNA): TGTGCCAGCAGCCAATACCCCGGCAGTAACGCGAACACCGGGGAGCTGTTTTTT. Its translation is CASSQYPGSNANTGELFF.

The genes are TRBV19 and TRBJ2-3; D uncertain. Germline loops: CDR1 LNHDA, CDR2 SQIVND (reference sequence). The V and J ends lost 6 bases and 4 bases respectively, with 8 bases between them. CDR3 length equals 12 residues. CDR3: CASSYWADTQYF. The CDR3, as DNA: TGTGCCAGTAGCTATTGGGCAGATACGCAGTATTTT.

The V call is TRBV5-1, the J call TRBJ2-1; 7 bases align to TRBD1. Germline V gives CDR1 SGHRS, CDR2 YFSETQ. This CDR3 spans 15 amino acids. V shed 0 bases, J shed 4 bases, and the junction held 4 bases outside the gene matches. In DNA, the CDR3 is TGCGCCAGCAGCTTGGAGGGGGCTGGGTACAATGAGCAGTTCTTC. Translating gives CASSLEGAGYNEQFF.

The rearrangement links TRBV19 to TRBJ1-3; D may be TRBD1 (5 bases). Per the germline V gene, CDR1 is LNHDA and CDR2 is SQIVND (reference sequence). The CDR3 extends over 15 amino acids. The ends were cut back, 4 bases at V and 2 bases at J, with 12 bases in the middle. The CDR3 region has the DNA TGTGCCAGTAGTACCTACAGGTCGCCTGGAAACACCATATATTTT. It translates to CASSTYRSPGNTIYF.

About this clone: This sample includes further DNA sequences coding for the same CDR3. This sequence joins TRBV9 and TRBJ1-1; D is unresolved. The CDR3 is made up of 13 amino acids. V was clipped by 1 base and J by 1 base, with 5 bases between them. CDR1 is SGDLS and CDR2 is YYNGEE in the germline V gene. The CDR3 spells CASSVLGNTEAFF. CDR3 DNA sequence: TGTGCCAGCAGCGTACTGGGGAACACTGAAGCTTTCTTT.

The V call is TRBV19, the J call TRBJ2-7, with 8 bases aligning to TRBD1. Germline lookup yields CDR1 LNHDA and CDR2 SQIVND (reference sequence). This CDR3 has 14 residues. V was clipped by 4 bases and J by 3 bases; unmatched bases: 5. The CDR3 nucleotides are TGTGCCAGTAGTAGGCCAGGGGGCGGCTACGAGCAGTACTTC. Translating it yields CASSRPGGGYEQYF.

J is TRBJ1-1 and V is TRBV7-9, with D possibly matching TRBD1 (5 bases). The V and J ends lost 5 bases and 6 bases respectively, with 16 bases between them. Germline V gene lookup returns CDR1 SEHNR and CDR2 FQNEAQ (reference sequence). CDR3 size: 14 residues. The CDR3 sequence: CASSPGGVLAEAFF. In nucleotides, the CDR3 is TGTGCCAGCAGCCCAGGAGGGGTATTGGCTGAAGCTTTCTTT.

The V call is TRBV6-4, the J call TRBJ2-1, with TRBD1 matching over 7 bases. The germline V gene has CDR1 MRHNA and CDR2 SNTAGT. Trimming took 6 bases from V and 2 from J; bases not matched to a gene: 7. The CDR3 spans 15 residues. The CDR3 sequence is CASRTGPGTYNEQFF. As DNA, the CDR3 is TGTGCCAGCAGGACAGGGCCCGGCACCTACAATGAGCAGTTCTTC.

V and J are TRBV2 and TRBJ1-2, with TRBD1 matching 10 bases. Germline V gene sequence: CDR1 SNHLY, CDR2 FYNNEI. The CDR3 contains 15 residues. Trimming removed 5 bases from V and 7 bases from J; junction bases left unmatched: 10. CDR3 protein: CASSLTGTGASGYTF. The CDR3 bases are TGTGCCAGCAGTCTTACCGGGACAGGGGCCTCTGGCTACACCTTC.

This sequence joins TRBV27 and TRBJ2-1; TRBD1 matches at 10 bases. CDR3 length: 14 amino acids. Losses at the gene ends were 7 bases for V and 7 bases for J; bases not matched to a gene: 7. Germline V gene sequence: CDR1 MNHEY, CDR2 SMNVEV (reference sequence). Written as DNA, the CDR3 is TGTGCCAGCACCCCCGGGACAGGGGTAAATGAGCAGTTCTTC. Translation gives CASTPGTGVNEQFF.

The chain recombines TRBV3-1 (or the pseudogene TRBV3-2) with TRBJ1-4; 8 bases fit TRBD1. In germline, CDR1 is LGHDT, CDR2 YNNKEL (reference sequence). V trimming: 4 bases; J trimming: 14 bases; junction bases outside the gene matches: 9. The CDR3 totals 13 residues. The CDR3 DNA sequence: TGTGCCAGCAGCCTGGTGGGGACAGGCGGTCTGTTTTTT. Translating it yields CASSLVGTGGLFF.

This clone has more than one count but fewer than ten. This rearrangement joins TRBV7-9 to TRBJ2-3; no definite D call. CDR1 is SEHNR, CDR2 FQNEAQ, per germline (reference sequence). V dropped 0 bases and J dropped 4 bases, with 8 bases sitting between them. This CDR3 comprises 14 residues. The CDR3 sequence is CASSLAGQADTQYF. The DNA of the CDR3 is TGTGCCAGCAGCTTAGCGGGCCAGGCAGATACGCAGTATTTT.

Worth noting for this clone: Sequence at one end of the junction differs from germline and may be a read error. In DNA form, the CDR3 reads TGTGCCAGCAGTTACGGAGGGACAGGCCACTTT. Protein sequence: CASSYGGTGHF. The rearrangement uses TRBV6-6 and TRBJ1-5, with 8 bases that match TRBD1. CDR1 and CDR2 (germline): MNHNY, SVGAGI (reference sequence). This CDR3 region has 11 residues.